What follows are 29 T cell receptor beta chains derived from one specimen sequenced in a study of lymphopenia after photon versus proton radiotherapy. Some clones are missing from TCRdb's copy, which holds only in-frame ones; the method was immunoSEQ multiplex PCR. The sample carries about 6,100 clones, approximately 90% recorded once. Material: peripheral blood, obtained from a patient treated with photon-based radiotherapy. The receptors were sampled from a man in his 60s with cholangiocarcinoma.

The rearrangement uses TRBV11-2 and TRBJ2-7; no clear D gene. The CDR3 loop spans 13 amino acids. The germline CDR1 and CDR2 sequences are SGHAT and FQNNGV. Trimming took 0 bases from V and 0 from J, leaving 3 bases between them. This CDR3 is CASSLDPSYEQYF. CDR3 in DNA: TGTGCCAGCAGCTTAGACCCCTCCTACGAGCAGTACTTC.

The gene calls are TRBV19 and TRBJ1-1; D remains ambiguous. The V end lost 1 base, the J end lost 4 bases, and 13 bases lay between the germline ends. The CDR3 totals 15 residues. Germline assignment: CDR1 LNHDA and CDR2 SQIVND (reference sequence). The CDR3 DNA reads TGTGCCAGTAGTATAGCCCCAGCAGGTCTCACTGAAGCTTTCTTT. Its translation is CASSIAPAGLTEAFF.

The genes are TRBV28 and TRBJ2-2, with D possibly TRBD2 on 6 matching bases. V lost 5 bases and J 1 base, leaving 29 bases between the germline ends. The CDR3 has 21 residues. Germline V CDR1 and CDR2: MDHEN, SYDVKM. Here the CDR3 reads CASSTPRDSFTLLLNTGELFF. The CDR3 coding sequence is TGTGCCAGCAGTACCCCGCGGGACTCCTTCACACTCCTATTGAACACCGGGGAGCTGTTTTTT.

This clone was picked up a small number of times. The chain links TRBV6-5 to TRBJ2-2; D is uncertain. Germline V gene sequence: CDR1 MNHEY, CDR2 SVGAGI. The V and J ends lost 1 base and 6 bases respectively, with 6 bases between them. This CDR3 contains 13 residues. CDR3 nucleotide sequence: TGTGCCAGCAGTTACTTTAAGCCCGGGGAGCTGTTTTTT. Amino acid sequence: CASSYFKPGELFF.

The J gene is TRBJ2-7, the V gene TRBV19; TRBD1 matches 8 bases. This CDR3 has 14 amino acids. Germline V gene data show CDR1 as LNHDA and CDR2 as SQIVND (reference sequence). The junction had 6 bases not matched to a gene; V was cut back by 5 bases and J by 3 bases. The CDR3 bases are TGTGCCAGTAGTCCCGGGACAGGAATCTACGAGCAGTACTTC. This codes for CASSPGTGIYEQYF.

CDR3 sequence (DNA): TGTGCCATCGGCCCTAGGAGCGGCTCCTACGAGCAGTACTTC. It codes for CAIGPRSGSYEQYF. The genes are TRBV10-3 and TRBJ2-7, with D possibly TRBD2 on 5 matching bases. Trimming took off 8 bases at V and 0 bases at J, with 14 bases between the two ends. The CDR3 totals 14 residues. Germline CDR1 reads ENHRY; CDR2 reads SYGVKD.

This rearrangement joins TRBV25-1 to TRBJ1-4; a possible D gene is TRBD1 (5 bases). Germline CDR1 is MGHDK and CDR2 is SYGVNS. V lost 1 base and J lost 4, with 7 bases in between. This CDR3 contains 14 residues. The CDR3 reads CASSEWGGNEKLFF. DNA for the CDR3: TGTGCCAGCAGTGAATGGGGGGGTAATGAAAAACTGTTTTTT.

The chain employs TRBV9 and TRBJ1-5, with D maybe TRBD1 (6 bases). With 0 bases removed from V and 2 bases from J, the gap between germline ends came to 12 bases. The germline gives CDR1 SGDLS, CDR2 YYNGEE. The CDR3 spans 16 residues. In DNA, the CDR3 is TGTGCCAGCAGCGTAGGCCCCGGGGGCCGCAATCAGCCCCAGCATTTT. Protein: CASSVGPGGRNQPQHF. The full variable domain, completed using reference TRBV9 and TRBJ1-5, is DSGVTQTPKHLITATGQRVTLRCSPRSGDLSVYWYQQSLDQGLQFLIQYYNGEERAKGNILERFSAQQFPDLHSELNLSSLELGDSALYFCASSVGPGGRNQPQHFGDGTRLSIL.

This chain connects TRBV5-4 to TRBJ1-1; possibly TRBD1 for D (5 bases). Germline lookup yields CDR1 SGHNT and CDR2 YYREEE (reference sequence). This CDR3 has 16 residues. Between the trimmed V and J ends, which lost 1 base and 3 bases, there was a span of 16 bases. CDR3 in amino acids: CASSLNPQGGYTEAFF. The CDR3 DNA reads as TGTGCCAGCAGCTTGAACCCCCAGGGTGGGTACACTGAAGCTTTCTTT. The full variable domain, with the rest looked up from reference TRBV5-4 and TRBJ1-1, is ETGVTQSPTHLIKTRGQQVTLRCSSQSGHNTVSWYQQALGQGPQFIFQYYREEENGRGNFPPRFSGLQFPNYSSELNVNALELDDSALYLCASSLNPQGGYTEAFFGQGTRLTVV.

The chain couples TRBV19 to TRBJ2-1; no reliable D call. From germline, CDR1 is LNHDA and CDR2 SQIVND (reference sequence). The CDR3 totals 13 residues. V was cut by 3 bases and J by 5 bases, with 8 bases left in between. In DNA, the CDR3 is TGTGCCAGTAGTATTAACGGAAACAATGAGCAGTTCTTC. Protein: CASSINGNNEQFF.

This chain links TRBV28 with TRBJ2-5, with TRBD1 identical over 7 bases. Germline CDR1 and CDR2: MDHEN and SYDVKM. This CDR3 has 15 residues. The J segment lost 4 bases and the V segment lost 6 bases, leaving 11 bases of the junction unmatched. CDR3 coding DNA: TGTGCCAGCAGCCCCCTTGACAGGGAGCGAGAGACCCAGTACTTC. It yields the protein CASSPLDRERETQYF.

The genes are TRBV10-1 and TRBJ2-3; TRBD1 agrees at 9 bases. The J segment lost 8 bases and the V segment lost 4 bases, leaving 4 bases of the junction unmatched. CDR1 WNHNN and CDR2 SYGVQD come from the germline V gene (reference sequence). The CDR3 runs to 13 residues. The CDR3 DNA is TGCGCCAGCAGTGTAGGACAGGGGTCTACGCAGTATTTT. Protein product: CASSVGQGSTQYF.

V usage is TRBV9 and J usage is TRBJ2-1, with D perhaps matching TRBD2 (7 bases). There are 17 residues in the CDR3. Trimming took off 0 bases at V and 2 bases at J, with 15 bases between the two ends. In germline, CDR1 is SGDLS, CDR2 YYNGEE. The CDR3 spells CASSVGGAGDTYNEQFF. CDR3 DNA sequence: TGTGCCAGCAGCGTAGGAGGGGCGGGGGACACCTACAATGAGCAGTTCTTC.

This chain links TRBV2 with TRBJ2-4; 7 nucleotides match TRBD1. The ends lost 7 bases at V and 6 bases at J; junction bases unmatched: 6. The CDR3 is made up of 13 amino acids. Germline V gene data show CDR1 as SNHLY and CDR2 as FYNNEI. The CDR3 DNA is TGTGCCAGCACGACGGGACAGCGAAACATTCAGTACTTC. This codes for CASTTGQRNIQYF.

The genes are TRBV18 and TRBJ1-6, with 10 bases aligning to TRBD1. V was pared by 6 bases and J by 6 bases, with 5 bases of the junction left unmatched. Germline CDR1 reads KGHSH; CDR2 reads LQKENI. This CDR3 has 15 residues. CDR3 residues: CASSGQGGGNSPLHF. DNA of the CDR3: TGTGCCAGCTCCGGACAGGGGGGAGGTAATTCACCCCTCCACTTT.

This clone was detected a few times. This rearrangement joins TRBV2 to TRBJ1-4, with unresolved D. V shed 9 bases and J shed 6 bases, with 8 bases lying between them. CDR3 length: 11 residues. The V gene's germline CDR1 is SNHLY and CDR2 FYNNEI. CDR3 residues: CASRTDEKLFF. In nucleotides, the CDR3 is TGTGCCAGTAGGACGGATGAAAAACTGTTTTTT.

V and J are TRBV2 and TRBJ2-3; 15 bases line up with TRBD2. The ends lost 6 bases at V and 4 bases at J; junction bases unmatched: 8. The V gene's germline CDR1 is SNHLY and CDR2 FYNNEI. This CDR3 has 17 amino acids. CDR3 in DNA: TGTGCCAGCAGCGCTGGGACTAGCGGGGGGCCAGCAGATACGCAGTATTTT. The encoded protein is CASSAGTSGGPADTQYF.

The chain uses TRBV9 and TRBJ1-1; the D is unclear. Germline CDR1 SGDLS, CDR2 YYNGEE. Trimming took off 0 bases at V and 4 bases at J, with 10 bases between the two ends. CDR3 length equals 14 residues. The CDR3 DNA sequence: TGTGCCAGCAGCGTAGTTGTAGATCGCACTGAAGCTTTCTTT. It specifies CASSVVVDRTEAFF. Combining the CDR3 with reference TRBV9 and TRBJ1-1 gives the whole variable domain DSGVTQTPKHLITATGQRVTLRCSPRSGDLSVYWYQQSLDQGLQFLIQYYNGEERAKGNILERFSAQQFPDLHSELNLSSLELGDSALYFCASSVVVDRTEAFFGQGTRLTVV.

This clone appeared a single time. CDR3: CASSVDGGRYNEQFF. As DNA, the CDR3 is TGTGCCAGCAGCGTAGACGGGGGGCGATACAATGAGCAGTTCTTC. J is TRBJ2-1 and V is TRBV9; TRBD2 might be the D (7 bases). The germline gives CDR1 SGDLS, CDR2 YYNGEE. Trimming took 0 bases from V and 4 from J, leaving 11 bases between them. The CDR3 sequence is 15 residues long. The full variable domain, with the rest looked up from reference TRBV9 and TRBJ2-1, is DSGVTQTPKHLITATGQRVTLRCSPRSGDLSVYWYQQSLDQGLQFLIQYYNGEERAKGNILERFSAQQFPDLHSELNLSSLELGDSALYFCASSVDGGRYNEQFFGPGTRLTVL.

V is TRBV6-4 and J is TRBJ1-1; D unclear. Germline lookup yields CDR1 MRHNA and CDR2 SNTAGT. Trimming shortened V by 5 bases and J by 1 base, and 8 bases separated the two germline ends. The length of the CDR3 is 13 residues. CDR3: CASSLRQNTEAFF. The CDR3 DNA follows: TGTGCCAGCAGTCTTCGACAGAACACTGAAGCTTTCTTT.

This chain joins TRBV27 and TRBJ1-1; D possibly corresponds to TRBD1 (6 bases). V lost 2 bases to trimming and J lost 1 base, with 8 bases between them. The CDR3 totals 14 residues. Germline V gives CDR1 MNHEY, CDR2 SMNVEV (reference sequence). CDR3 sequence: CASSLQGKNTEAFF. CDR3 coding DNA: TGTGCCAGCAGTTTACAGGGGAAGAACACTGAAGCTTTCTTT.

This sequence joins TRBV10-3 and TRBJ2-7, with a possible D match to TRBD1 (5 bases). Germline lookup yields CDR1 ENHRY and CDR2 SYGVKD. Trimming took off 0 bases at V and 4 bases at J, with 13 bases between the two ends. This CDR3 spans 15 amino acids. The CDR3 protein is CAISESSRVGYEQYF. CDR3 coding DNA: TGTGCCATCAGTGAGTCGTCCAGGGTTGGGTACGAGCAGTACTTC.

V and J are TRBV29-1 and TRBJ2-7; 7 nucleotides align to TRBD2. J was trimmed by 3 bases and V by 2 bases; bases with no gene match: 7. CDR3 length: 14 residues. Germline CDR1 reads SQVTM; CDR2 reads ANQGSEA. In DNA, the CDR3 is TGCAGCGTTGAAACGCTAGCGGAGGGCTACGAGCAGTACTTC. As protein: CSVETLAEGYEQYF.

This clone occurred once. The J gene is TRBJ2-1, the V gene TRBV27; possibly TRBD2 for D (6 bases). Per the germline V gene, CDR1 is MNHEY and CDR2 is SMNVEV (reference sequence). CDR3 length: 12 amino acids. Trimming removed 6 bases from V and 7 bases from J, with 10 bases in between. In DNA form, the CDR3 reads TGTGCCAGCAGAGGGGCGGGGAATGAGCAGTTCTTC. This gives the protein CASRGAGNEQFF.

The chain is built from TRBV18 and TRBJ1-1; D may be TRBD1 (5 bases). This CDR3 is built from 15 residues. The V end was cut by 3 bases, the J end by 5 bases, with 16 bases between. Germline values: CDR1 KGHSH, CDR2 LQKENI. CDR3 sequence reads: CASSPQGEAGTEAFF. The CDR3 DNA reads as TGTGCCAGCTCACCGCAGGGCGAGGCAGGGACTGAAGCTTTCTTT.

The DNA for the CDR3 is TGTGCCAGCAGCATAGGACTAGTCGGAAACATTCAGTACTTC. Its protein is CASSIGLVGNIQYF. The chain couples TRBV2 to TRBJ2-4, with 7 bases fitting TRBD2. V shed 6 bases and J 6 bases; nucleotides not matched to a gene: 8. Germline CDR1 SNHLY, CDR2 FYNNEI. The CDR3 loop spans 14 amino acids.

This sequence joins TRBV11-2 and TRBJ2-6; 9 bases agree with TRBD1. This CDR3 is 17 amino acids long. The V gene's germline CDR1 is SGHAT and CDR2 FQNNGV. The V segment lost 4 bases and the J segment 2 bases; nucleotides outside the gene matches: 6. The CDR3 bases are TGTGCCAGCAGCTCATCGACAGGGGGTGCTGGGGCCAACGTCCTGACTTTC. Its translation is CASSSSTGGAGANVLTF. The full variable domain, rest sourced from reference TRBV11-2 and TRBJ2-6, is EAGVAQSPRYKIIEKRQSVAFWCNPISGHATLYWYQQILGQGPKLLIQFQNNGVVDDSQLPKDRFSAERLKGVDSTLKIQPAKLEDSAVYLCASSSSTGGAGANVLTFGAGSRLTVL.

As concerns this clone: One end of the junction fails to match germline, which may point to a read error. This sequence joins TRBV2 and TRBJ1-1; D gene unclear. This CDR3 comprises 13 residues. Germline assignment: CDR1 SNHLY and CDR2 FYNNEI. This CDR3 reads CASGETTNTEAFF. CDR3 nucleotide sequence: TGTGCCAGCGGTGAAACCACCAACACTGAAGCTTTCTTT.

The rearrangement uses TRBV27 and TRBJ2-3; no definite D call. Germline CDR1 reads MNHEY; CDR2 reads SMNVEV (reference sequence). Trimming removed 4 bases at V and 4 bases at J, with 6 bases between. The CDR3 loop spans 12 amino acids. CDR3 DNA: TGTGCCAGCAGTTCCTGGGCAGATACGCAGTATTTT. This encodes CASSSWADTQYF.